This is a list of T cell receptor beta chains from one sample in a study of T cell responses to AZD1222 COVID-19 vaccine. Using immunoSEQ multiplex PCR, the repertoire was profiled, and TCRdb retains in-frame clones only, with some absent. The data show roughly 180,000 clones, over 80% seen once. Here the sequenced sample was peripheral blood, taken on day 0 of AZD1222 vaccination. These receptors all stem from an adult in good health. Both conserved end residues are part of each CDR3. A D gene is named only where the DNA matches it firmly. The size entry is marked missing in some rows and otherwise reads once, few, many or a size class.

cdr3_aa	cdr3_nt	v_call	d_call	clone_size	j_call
CASSTSTGGSTEAFF	TGCGCCAGCAGCACCTCGACAGGAGGAAGCACTGAAGCTTTCTTT	TRBV5-1	-	-	TRBJ1-1
CASSLWGRVDTSNSPLHF	TGTGCCAGCAGCTTATGGGGCAGGGTGGATACCTCTAACTCACCCCTCCACTTT	TRBV7-3	-	-	TRBJ1-6
CASSVAAVLDTQYF	TGTGCCAGCAGCGTAGCGGCCGTCCTCGATACGCAGTATTTT	TRBV9	-	-	TRBJ2-3
CASSLSPGNQPQHF	TGTGCCAGCAGCTTATCCCCCGGAAATCAGCCCCAGCATTTT	TRBV7-9	-	-	TRBJ1-5
CASSVDHRGYGYTF	TGTGCCAGCAGCGTAGATCATCGGGGGTATGGCTACACCTTC	TRBV9	-	few	TRBJ1-2
CASYPRRGGTPSPSYEQYF	TGTGCCAGCTATCCTCGGCGTGGCGGGACACCATCCCCCTCCTACGAGCAGTACTTC	TRBV28	-	-	TRBJ2-7
CASSLQGANVLTF	TGTGCCAGCAGTCTCCAGGGGGCCAACGTCCTGACTTTC	TRBV27	-	-	TRBJ2-6
CASSLFPVGGRGVWDTQYF	TGTGCCAGCAGCTTATTCCCCGTCGGTGGGAGGGGAGTGTGGGATACGCAGTATTTT	TRBV7-3	TRBD2	-	TRBJ2-3
CASSFTGGHQPQHF	TGTGCCAGCAGTTTTACAGGGGGCCATCAGCCCCAGCATTTT	TRBV6-5	TRBD1	-	TRBJ1-5
CAWSSGSPSTNEKLFF	TGTGCCTGGAGTTCCGGATCCCCTTCAACTAATGAAAAACTGTTTTTT	TRBV30	-	-	TRBJ1-4
CASSRDSASGNTIYF	TGTGCCAGTAGTCGGGACTCCGCGTCTGGAAACACCATATATTTT	TRBV19	-	once	TRBJ1-3
CASSQDGQTYEQYF	TGCGCCAGCAGCCAAGACGGACAGACCTACGAGCAGTACTTC	TRBV4-3	-	-	TRBJ2-7
CASSPYGSRDSGQPQHF	TGTGCCAGCTCACCTTATGGGAGTCGGGACAGCGGGCAGCCCCAGCATTTT	TRBV18	TRBD1	-	TRBJ1-5
CAWSGDGDTIYF	TGTGCCTGGAGTGGGGACGGTGACACCATATATTTT	TRBV30	-	few	TRBJ1-3
CATTQGARTDTQYF	TGTGCCACCACCCAGGGGGCGAGGACAGATACGCAGTATTTT	TRBV24-1	TRBD1	-	TRBJ2-3
CASSQGQSNQPQHF	TGCGCCAGCAGCCAAGGTCAGAGCAATCAGCCCCAGCATTTT	TRBV4-1	-	-	TRBJ1-5
CASRLGGDYNEQFF	TGTGCCAGCCGTTTGGGCGGGGATTACAATGAGCAGTTCTTC	TRBV7-2	-	-	TRBJ2-1
CASSSQGSSYEQYF	TGTGCCAGCAGCTCGCAGGGGAGCTCCTACGAGCAGTACTTC	TRBV5-5	-	-	TRBJ2-7
CASSYSIPGAGGELFF	TGTGCCAGCAGTTACTCGATCCCGGGGGCAGGGGGGGAGCTGTTTTTT	TRBV6-5	-	-	TRBJ2-2
CASSFTGEGQPQHF	TGTGCCAGCAGCTTTACAGGGGAAGGTCAGCCCCAGCATTTT	TRBV7-2	TRBD1	-	TRBJ1-5